Shown below are 16 T cell receptor beta chains from a single sample sequenced in a study of blood T cell repertoires in COVID-19. Libraries were prepared by immunoSEQ multiplex PCR; TCRdb keeps only in-frame clonotypes and omits some of them. The sample contains 200,000 to 250,000 clones, roughly nine tenths of which appear only once. Input material: PBMCs or T cells enriched from blood (not recorded which). The receptors were sampled from a woman between 25 and 40 years old who had recovered from COVID-19.

This sequence joins TRBV4-3 and TRBJ1-6, with D unclear. V lost 4 bases and J lost 4, with 8 bases in between. The CDR3 runs 14 residues. Germline V gene lookup returns CDR1 LGHNA and CDR2 YSLEER. In nucleotides, the CDR3 is TGCGCCAGCAGCCTTACACCTTATAATTCACCCCTCCACTTT. This codes for CASSLTPYNSPLHF.

V usage is TRBV9 and J usage is TRBJ2-5; 8 bases are a match to TRBD2. This CDR3 contains 16 residues. From germline, CDR1 is SGDLS and CDR2 YYNGEE. V was pared by 0 bases and J by 4 bases, with 8 bases of the junction left unmatched. The CDR3 coding sequence is TGTGCCAGCAGCGTAGGTGGTAGCGGGGTACTAGAGACCCAGTACTTC. It specifies CASSVGGSGVLETQYF.

This clone appeared a single time. The chain uses TRBV12-3 or TRBV12-4 and TRBJ1-5, with D unclear. The CDR3 covers 12 residues. Trimming left V 6 bases short and J 1 base short, with 4 bases between. The CDR3 loop is CASRQSNQPQHF. The CDR3 region has the DNA TGTGCCAGCAGACAGAGCAATCAGCCCCAGCATTTT.

The CDR3 reads CASSLAANTEAFF. The CDR3 DNA is TGTGCCAGCAGTTTAGCAGCGAACACTGAAGCTTTCTTT. The chain recombines TRBV12-3 or TRBV12-4 with TRBJ1-1; unclear D gene. This CDR3 is 13 amino acids long. Trimming shortened V by 0 bases and J by 1 base, and 3 bases separated the two germline ends.

The chain has TRBV7-8 and TRBJ2-1; the match to TRBD2 covers 8 bases. From germline, CDR1 is SGHVS and CDR2 FQNEAQ. CDR3 size: 16 residues. V was pared by 6 bases and J by 1 base, with 8 bases of the junction left unmatched. CDR3 region: CASRPTGGRSYNEQFF. The CDR3 DNA is TGTGCCAGCAGACCTACGGGGGGGCGGTCCTACAATGAGCAGTTCTTC.

This sequence joins TRBV5-1 and TRBJ2-5; D possibly corresponds to TRBD1 (7 bases). Trimming removed 0 bases at V and 2 bases at J, with 17 bases between. Looked up from germline, CDR1 is SGHRS and CDR2 is YFSETQ. This CDR3 contains 17 residues. The CDR3 region has the DNA TGCGCCAGCAGCTTGGAAGGAGGGACAGCGACTCAAGAGACCCAGTACTTC. Protein sequence: CASSLEGGTATQETQYF.

The rearrangement links TRBV7-9 to TRBJ1-5; the match to TRBD1 covers 9 bases. The CDR3 runs 16 residues. CDR1 is SEHNR and CDR2 is FQNEAQ in the germline V gene (reference sequence). The ends lost 0 bases at V and 4 bases at J; junction bases unmatched: 4. The CDR3 protein is CASSLATGQGNQPQHF. The CDR3 bases are TGTGCCAGCAGCTTAGCGACCGGACAGGGGAATCAGCCCCAGCATTTT.

The rearrangement links TRBV5-1 to TRBJ2-7; TRBD1 matches at 9 bases. CDR1 SGHRS and CDR2 YFSETQ come from the germline V gene. V shed 0 bases, J shed 4 bases, and the junction held 2 bases outside the gene matches. The CDR3 covers 14 residues. CDR3 bases: TGCGCCAGCAGCTTGGGACAGGGGGGATACGAGCAGTACTTC. It translates to CASSLGQGGYEQYF.

The rearrangement joins TRBV4-1 to TRBJ2-5; 10 nucleotides agree with TRBD2. Trimming at V came to 1 base and at J to 3 bases, leaving 5 bases not matched to a gene. Germline V CDR1 and CDR2: MGHRA, YSYEKL. This CDR3 comprises 16 residues. CDR3 residues: CASSQVSGGAEETQYF. The DNA for the CDR3 is TGCGCCAGCAGCCAAGTGAGCGGGGGGGCTGAAGAGACCCAGTACTTC.

The V gene is TRBV3-1 (or the pseudogene TRBV3-2), the J gene TRBJ1-2; 8 bases fit TRBD1. Germline values: CDR1 LGHDT, CDR2 YNNKEL (reference sequence). CDR3 length: 14 residues. The J segment lost 6 bases and the V segment lost 1 base, leaving 4 bases of the junction unmatched. In DNA form, the CDR3 reads TGTGCCAGCAGCCAAGCGGACAGGGAGCATGGCTACACCTTC. It yields the protein CASSQADREHGYTF.

Only a few counts were recorded for this clone. The chain employs TRBV19 and TRBJ2-4, with TRBD1 identical over 11 bases. CDR1 is LNHDA and CDR2 is SQIVND in the germline V gene (reference sequence). CDR3 length: 17 amino acids. The V segment lost 5 bases and the J segment 6 bases; nucleotides outside the gene matches: 12. CDR3 loop: CASSASSGTGGANIQYF. CDR3 in DNA: TGTGCCAGTAGTGCCTCTTCCGGGACAGGGGGGGCAAACATTCAGTACTTC.

Only a few counts were recorded for this clone. The rearrangement links TRBV6-2 or TRBV6-3 to TRBJ2-2; tentatively, D is TRBD1 (5 bases). V gave up 5 bases and J gave up 6 bases, with 13 bases separating them. Germline V gene lookup returns CDR1 MNHEY and CDR2 SVGEGT. The CDR3 totals 14 residues. CDR3 DNA: TGTGCCAGCAGTACACAAGACAGTTCCGGGGAGCTGTTTTTT. It codes for CASSTQDSSGELFF.

This rearrangement joins TRBV30 to TRBJ1-6; no clear D. V was trimmed by 5 bases and J by 0 bases, leaving 11 bases between them. The CDR3 consists of 15 residues. CDR1 is GTSNPN and CDR2 is SVGIG in the germline V gene (reference sequence). DNA of the CDR3: TGTGCCTGGGGAGGTCTAAGCTCCTATAATTCACCCCTCCACTTT. This codes for CAWGGLSSYNSPLHF. The whole variable domain, remainder taken from reference TRBV30 and TRBJ1-6, is SQTIHQWPATLVQPVGSPLSLECTVEGTSNPNLYWYRQAAGRGLQLLFYSVGIGQISSEVPQNLSASRPQDRQFILSSKKLLLSDSGFYLCAWGGLSSYNSPLHFGNGTRLTVT.

V usage is TRBV7-3 and J usage is TRBJ2-5, with TRBD2 identical over 13 bases. Germline CDR1 reads SGHTA; CDR2 reads FQGTGA. The V gene end was trimmed by 5 bases and the J gene end by 3 bases; junction bases not matched to a gene: 3. The length of the CDR3 is 15 residues. The CDR3 DNA is TGTGCCAGCAGCCCAGGGACTAGCGGGGAAGAGACCCAGTACTTC. It encodes CASSPGTSGEETQYF.

This chain uses TRBV6-6 with TRBJ2-7; no firm D call. Between the trimmed V and J ends, which lost 2 bases and 2 bases, there was a span of 10 bases. There are 14 residues in the CDR3. The germline CDR1 and CDR2 sequences are MNHNY and SVGAGI (reference sequence). For the CDR3, the DNA is TGTGCCAGCAGTTACCCCGACAACCCCTACGAGCAGTACTTC. It yields the protein CASSYPDNPYEQYF.

The chain employs TRBV7-3 and TRBJ2-1; 7 positions match TRBD2. The V and J ends lost 2 bases and 0 bases, in that order; junction bases with no gene match: 4. Germline lookup yields CDR1 SGHTA and CDR2 FQGTGA. The length of the CDR3 is 16 residues. As DNA, the CDR3 is TGTGCCAGCAGCTTAGGGGAGGGCAGCTCCTACAATGAGCAGTTCTTC. Translating it yields CASSLGEGSSYNEQFF.